The T cell receptor beta chain described here comes from a study of T cell responses to AZD1222 COVID-19 vaccine. As concerns this clone: The antigen is undetermined.

With V trimmed by 6 bases and J by 7 bases, 8 bases remained unmatched. The germline V gene encodes CDR1 MNHEY and CDR2 SMNVEV (reference sequence). This CDR3 region has 15 residues. Using immunoSEQ multiplex PCR, the repertoire was profiled, and TCRdb retains in-frame clones only, with some absent. The table has about 140,000 clones, approximately 92% seen once. Study conclusions and caveats: Within unmutated variant regions lay the reported targets of nearly half of spike-specific TCRs. The study found Spike-specific TCR breadth and depth rose after two AZD1222 doses. Along spike, vaccine-associated CD4 TCRs were found throughout, with dominance at 160-218 and 743-854.

Second doses were pooled across both intervals (about 4 or about 12 weeks). The rearrangement links TRBV27 to TRBJ1-4, with TRBD1 identical over 10 bases. This material consisted of peripheral blood, taken 28 days after the second AZD1222 dose. This receptor was obtained from an adult who received the AZD1222 COVID-19 vaccine. The CDR3 DNA reads TGTGCCAGCAGCCTGACGGGACAGGGGTTTGAAAAACTGTTTTTT. Its translation is CASSLTGQGFEKLFF.